Below are 5 T cell receptor beta chains sequenced from a single sample in a study of cytomegalovirus exposure and HLA in healthy donors (TCRdb year 2017). Receptors were amplified or captured by the immunoSEQ multiplex PCR assay. The multiplex PCR relied on a mix of 60 forward primers for TCR Vbeta segments and 13 reverse primers for TCR Jbeta segments. Imported from immuneACCESS, the table was reduced by TCRdb to in-frame sequences with V and J called. These copies leave out some clones; in studies compared against another copy, an unresolved V gene accounts for under half, and the cause of the remainder is not known. The sample yields approximately 200,000 clones; around 86% were counted once. Under 7.5% of the sample lies in the top ten. The specimen was PBMCs. The receptors come from a woman in her forties or fifties in good health and CMV-seropositive.

This clone was seen more than once but under ten times. The chain joins TRBV2 to TRBJ2-1, with 8 bases that match TRBD2. Unmatched junction bases numbered 11, after V lost 7 bases and J lost 6 bases. Germline lookup yields CDR1 SNHLY and CDR2 FYNNEI. The CDR3 covers 15 residues. In DNA form, the CDR3 reads TGTGCCAGCACCCCGGCGGGGGGCTCTGTCAATGAGCAGTTCTTC. This translates into CASTPAGGSVNEQFF.

The chain couples TRBV23-1 to TRBJ1-1; D gene unclear. TRBV23-1 belongs to the ORF category, with a function that is uncertain. V was pared by 0 bases and J by 7 bases, with 6 bases between. The CDR3 runs 12 residues. The CDR3 spells CASSQSRGEAFF. The CDR3 DNA reads as TGCGCCAGCAGTCAATCGCGGGGTGAAGCTTTCTTT.

The rearrangement uses TRBV6-1 and TRBJ2-2; TRBD2 aligns across 7 bases. Trimming took 10 bases from V and 1 from J; bases not matched to a gene: 3. Germline V CDR1 and CDR2: MNHNS, SASEGT. The CDR3 loop spans 13 amino acids. In DNA form, the CDR3 reads TGTGCCACCACGGGGGGGAACACCGGGGAGCTGTTTTTT. It is translated as CATTGGNTGELFF.

This clone was picked up one time. The CDR3 is CASSQQVADTQYF. For the CDR3, the DNA is TGTGCCAGCAGCCAACAGGTGGCAGATACGCAGTATTTT. The rearrangement joins TRBV11-2 to TRBJ2-3, with D tentatively TRBD1 (5 bases). The CDR3 covers 13 residues. V lost 5 bases and J 4 bases, leaving 10 bases between the germline ends. CDR1 is SGHAT and CDR2 is FQNNGV in the germline V gene.

This clone was picked up one time. The chain uses TRBV6-4 and TRBJ2-3, with 7 bases that match TRBD1. Germline-derived CDR1 and CDR2 are MRHNA and SNTAGT. This CDR3 is 15 amino acids long. Unmatched junction bases numbered 6, after V lost 6 bases and J lost 0 bases. The DNA of the CDR3 is TGTGCCAGCAGACCGACAGGGATCAGCACAGATACGCAGTATTTT. This translates into CASRPTGISTDTQYF.